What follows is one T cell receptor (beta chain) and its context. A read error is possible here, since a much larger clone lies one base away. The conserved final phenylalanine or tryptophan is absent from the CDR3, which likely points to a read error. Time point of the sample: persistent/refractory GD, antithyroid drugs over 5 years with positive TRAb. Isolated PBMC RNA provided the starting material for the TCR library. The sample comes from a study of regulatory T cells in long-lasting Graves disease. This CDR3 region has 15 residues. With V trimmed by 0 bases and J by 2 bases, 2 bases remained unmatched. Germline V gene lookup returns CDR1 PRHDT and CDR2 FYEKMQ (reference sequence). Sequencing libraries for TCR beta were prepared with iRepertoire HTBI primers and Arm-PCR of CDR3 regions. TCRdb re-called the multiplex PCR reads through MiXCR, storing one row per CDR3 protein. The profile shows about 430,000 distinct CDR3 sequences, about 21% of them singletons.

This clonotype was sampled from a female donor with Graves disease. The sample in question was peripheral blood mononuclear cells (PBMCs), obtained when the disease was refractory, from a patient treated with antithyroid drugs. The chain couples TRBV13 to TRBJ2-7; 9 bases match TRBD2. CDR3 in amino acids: CASSLGTSGAYEQYL. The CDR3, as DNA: TGTGCCAGCAGCTTAGGGACTAGCGGAGCCTACGAGCAGTACCTC.